The entry below describes one T cell receptor beta chain. Its antigen is unknown. Both 60 Vbeta primers and 13 Jbeta primers went into the PCR. Generated by immunoSEQ multiplex PCR, the TCRdb table keeps only in-frame clones and is missing some. Among roughly 170,000 clones listed, 78% were seen once. This entry belongs to a study of cytomegalovirus exposure and HLA in healthy donors. General study findings and limits: According to an earlier analysis, most TCR beta V segments yielded productive rearrangements about 87% or about 30% of the time.

J gave up 6 bases and V 3 bases, and 13 bases lay outside the gene matches. The germline V gene encodes CDR1 ENHRY and CDR2 SYGVKD. The CDR3 contains 18 residues. The TCR sequence derives from a woman aged 45-59 years in good health and CMV-seropositive. V and J are TRBV10-3 and TRBJ2-2, with 10 bases identical to TRBD1. The specimen sequenced was PBMCs. CDR3 bases: TGTGCCATCAGTGACCTGAAGACAGGGGGCGGTAGTTCCGGGGAGCTGTTTTTT. This sequence encodes CAISDLKTGGGSSGELFF.